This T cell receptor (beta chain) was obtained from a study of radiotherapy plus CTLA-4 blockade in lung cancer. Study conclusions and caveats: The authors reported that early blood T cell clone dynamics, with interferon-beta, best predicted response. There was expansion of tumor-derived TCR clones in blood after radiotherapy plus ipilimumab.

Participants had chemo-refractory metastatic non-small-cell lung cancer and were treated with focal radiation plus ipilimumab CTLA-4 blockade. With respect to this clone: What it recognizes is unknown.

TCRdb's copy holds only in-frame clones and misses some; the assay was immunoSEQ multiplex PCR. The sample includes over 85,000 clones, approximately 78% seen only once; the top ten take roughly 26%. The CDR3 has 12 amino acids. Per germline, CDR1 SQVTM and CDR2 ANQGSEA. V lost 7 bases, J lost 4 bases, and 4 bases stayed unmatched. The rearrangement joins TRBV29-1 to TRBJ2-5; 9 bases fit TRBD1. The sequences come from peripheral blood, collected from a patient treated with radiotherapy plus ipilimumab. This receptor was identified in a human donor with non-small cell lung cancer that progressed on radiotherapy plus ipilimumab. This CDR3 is CSGGTGLETQYF. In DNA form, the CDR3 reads TGCAGCGGAGGGACAGGGCTAGAGACCCAGTACTTC.